Following are 17 T cell receptor beta chains from one sample sequenced in a study of shared clonotypes between healthy human individuals. TCRdb's copy holds only in-frame clones and misses some; the assay was immunoSEQ multiplex PCR. The sample yields nearly 2 million clones, about 94% seen once. CD45RO-negative cells were positively selected for CCR7, leaving out terminally differentiated effector memory CD45RA+ cells. The sample consisted of naive CD8+ T cells sorted from blood. The receptor set was obtained from a man aged 18 to 30 in good health.

This chain uses TRBV7-9 with TRBJ1-5, with D perhaps matching TRBD1 (6 bases). Germline lookup yields CDR1 SEHNR and CDR2 FQNEAQ (reference sequence). This CDR3 spans 14 amino acids. The V gene lost 5 bases and the J gene lost 5 bases, with 13 bases spanning the gap. This CDR3 is CASSITGSDQPQHF. In DNA form, the CDR3 reads TGTGCCAGCAGCATTACAGGGTCCGATCAGCCCCAGCATTTT.

The gene calls are TRBV10-3 and TRBJ1-3, with a possible D match to TRBD1 (6 bases). Germline V CDR1 and CDR2: ENHRY, SYGVKD. V gave up 11 bases and J gave up 0 bases, with 20 bases separating them. The CDR3 is 16 residues long. CDR3 in DNA: TGTGCCCGATCCGGCCCAGGGGCCAACTCTGGAAACACCATATATTTT. Its protein product is CARSGPGANSGNTIYF.

This clone was detected only once. V is TRBV9 and J is TRBJ2-5; 9 bases match TRBD2. Looked up from germline, CDR1 is SGDLS and CDR2 is YYNGEE. The J segment lost 1 base and the V segment lost 0 bases, leaving 4 bases of the junction unmatched. This CDR3 is built from 16 residues. The DNA of the CDR3 is TGTGCCAGCAGCGTAGACCTAGCGGGGTTCCAAGAGACCCAGTACTTC. It is translated as CASSVDLAGFQETQYF.

This chain links TRBV13 with TRBJ2-7, with TRBD2 matching 11 bases. The CDR3 totals 16 residues. With 5 bases clipped from V and 0 bases from J, the junction kept 6 bases outside the gene matches. Germline CDR1 PRHDT, CDR2 FYEKMQ (reference sequence). CDR3 bases: TGTGCCAGCAGCCGTCGACTAGCGGGGAGCTCCTACGAGCAGTACTTC. It translates to CASSRRLAGSSYEQYF.

V and J are TRBV5-1 and TRBJ2-7, with TRBD1 matching over 10 bases. This CDR3 region has 16 residues. V shed 0 bases and J 6 bases; nucleotides not matched to a gene: 9. Germline CDR1 and CDR2: SGHRS and YFSETQ. The DNA for the CDR3 is TGCGCCAGCAGCTTGGCACCGGGACAGGGGATGGGCGAGCAGTACTTC. It is translated as CASSLAPGQGMGEQYF.

The chain carries TRBV28 and TRBJ2-7, with D tentatively TRBD1 (5 bases). Trimming removed 2 bases from V and 4 bases from J, with 9 bases in between. The CDR3 sequence is 13 residues long. The germline V gene encodes CDR1 MDHEN and CDR2 SYDVKM. The CDR3 spells CASSLNRFYEQYF. CDR3 DNA: TGTGCCAGCAGTTTAAACAGGTTTTACGAGCAGTACTTC.

The V call is TRBV6-5, the J call TRBJ1-2; D not certain. Germline V gene lookup returns CDR1 MNHEY and CDR2 SVGAGI. This CDR3 is 13 amino acids long. Trimming took 0 bases from V and 4 from J, leaving 6 bases between them. The CDR3 nucleotides read TGTGCCAGCAGTTACTCCAGGAGCTATGGCTACACCTTC. This codes for CASSYSRSYGYTF.

This clone has just one count. In DNA, the CDR3 is TGTGCCAGCGGCCCCTCCGGACTAAACAATGAGCAGTTCTTC. Its protein is CASGPSGLNNEQFF. The V call is TRBV27, the J call TRBJ2-1; TRBD2 is a possible D gene (6 bases). This CDR3 spans 14 amino acids. Germline V lookup: CDR1 MNHEY, CDR2 SMNVEV (reference sequence). V shed 8 bases and J shed 5 bases, with 16 bases lying between them.

The J gene is TRBJ2-2, the V gene TRBV4-3, with 7 positions matching TRBD1. The CDR3 has 15 amino acids. With V trimmed by 3 bases and J by 5 bases, 6 bases remained unmatched. CDR1 is LGHNA and CDR2 is YSLEER in the germline V gene. CDR3: CASSQDDRETGELFF. Written as DNA, the CDR3 is TGCGCCAGCAGCCAGGATGACAGGGAGACCGGGGAGCTGTTTTTT.

This sequence joins TRBV2 and TRBJ1-1, with a weak D call TRBD1 (6 bases). This CDR3 comprises 12 residues. V lost 6 bases and J lost 3, with 8 bases in between. CDR1 SNHLY and CDR2 FYNNEI come from the germline V gene. The CDR3 DNA follows: TGTGCCAGCAGGAGGGGGGACACTGAAGCTTTCTTT. It translates to CASRRGDTEAFF. The complete variable domain, with remaining parts taken from reference TRBV2 and TRBJ1-1, reads EPEVTQTPSHQVTQMGQEVILRCVPISNHLYFYWYRQILGQKVEFLVSFYNNEISEKSEIFDDQFSVERPDGSNFTLKIRSTKLEDSAMYFCASRRGDTEAFFGQGTRLTVV.

This chain links TRBV5-6 with TRBJ1-5, with 12 bases aligning to TRBD1. The germline V gene has CDR1 SGHDT and CDR2 YYEEEE. V shed 2 bases, J shed 5 bases, and the junction held 11 bases outside the gene matches. This CDR3 has 18 residues. For the CDR3, the DNA is TGTGCCAGCAGCTTACGGGACAGGGGGCACGGGAGTCATCAGCCCCAGCATTTT. Its translation: CASSLRDRGHGSHQPQHF.

The chain couples TRBV30 to TRBJ2-5; TRBD2 aligns across 14 bases. This CDR3 comprises 15 residues. The J segment lost 5 bases and the V segment lost 8 bases, leaving 10 bases of the junction unmatched. Germline CDR1 and CDR2: GTSNPN and SVGIG (reference sequence). The CDR3: CALQTSGGAWETQYF. Here the CDR3 DNA reads TGTGCCCTCCAGACTAGCGGGGGGGCGTGGGAGACCCAGTACTTC.

The V gene is TRBV5-5, the J gene TRBJ1-4, with a possible D match to TRBD1 (6 bases). Looked up from germline, CDR1 is SGHKS and CDR2 is YYEKEE (reference sequence). The CDR3 covers 18 residues. V was shortened by 4 bases and J by 0 bases, with 19 bases between the two germline ends. The CDR3 reads CASSRTVLVFATNEKLFF. CDR3 sequence (DNA): TGTGCCAGCAGCCGGACAGTACTCGTGTTCGCAACTAATGAAAAACTGTTTTTT.

The gene calls are TRBV19 and TRBJ2-7, with TRBD1 matching over 7 bases. Germline CDR1 reads LNHDA; CDR2 reads SQIVND (reference sequence). The CDR3 has 15 residues. The J segment lost 0 bases and the V segment lost 5 bases, leaving 7 bases of the junction unmatched. CDR3 coding DNA: TGTGCCAGTAGTGTGACAGGGCTAAGCTCCTACGAGCAGTACTTC. It is translated as CASSVTGLSSYEQYF.

The gene calls are TRBV4-3 and TRBJ1-1, with D perhaps matching TRBD1 (6 bases). The V end was cut by 4 bases, the J end by 0 bases, with 15 bases between. There are 16 residues in the CDR3. Germline assignment: CDR1 LGHNA and CDR2 YSLEER. CDR3 sequence: CASSLRGAELNTEAFF. In DNA, the CDR3 is TGCGCCAGCAGCCTTCGGGGGGCGGAATTGAACACTGAAGCTTTCTTT.

This clone has a single count. The chain links TRBV6-6 to TRBJ2-7; the D is unclear. Germline V gene sequence: CDR1 MNHNY, CDR2 SVGAGI (reference sequence). V dropped 4 bases and J dropped 2 bases, with 12 bases sitting between them. The CDR3 contains 14 residues. This chain's CDR3 is CASSSGPTPYEQYF. DNA for the CDR3: TGTGCCAGCAGTTCCGGGCCGACCCCCTACGAGCAGTACTTC.

V gene TRBV27 combines with J gene TRBJ2-7; D is possibly TRBD2 (7 bases). Germline V gives CDR1 MNHEY, CDR2 SMNVEV (reference sequence). With 0 bases removed from V and 2 bases from J, the gap between germline ends came to 17 bases. CDR3 length equals 17 residues. The chain's CDR3 is CASSLSGGQRLTYEQYF. The CDR3 nucleotides are TGTGCCAGCAGTTTATCGGGGGGGCAGCGGCTTACCTACGAGCAGTACTTC.